This T cell receptor beta chain came from a study of blood T cell repertoires in COVID-19. Study-level information: Acute-phase and convalescent COVID-19 samples originated in the United States, Italy and Spain. PBMCs, B-cell-depleted T cells, or T cells provided the cDNA or gDNA that made up the material.

Germline V gene lookup returns CDR1 MGHRA and CDR2 YSYEKL. Trimming removed 2 bases at V and 1 base at J, with 20 bases between. The CDR3 is made up of 18 amino acids. In the source study's methods: Scientists estimated how many nucleated cells there were by amplifying reference gene primers. Only in-frame clones appear in the TCRdb table, and some are missing; sequencing was by immunoSEQ multiplex PCR. The V and J calls and the clone size are those of that table, but D and trimming were determined from the DNA. The sample shows some 47,000 clones, about 86% of them seen only once. The sequence was collected from a human donor in a cohort sampled during active COVID-19. Material for sequencing was peripheral blood. The chain employs TRBV4-1 and TRBJ1-2, with D unclear. CDR3 sequence (DNA): TGCGCCAGCAGCCAAAAGCGGCAGGCCATACAGATTAACTATGGCTACACCTTC. Translating it yields CASSQKRQAIQINYGYTF.